This T cell receptor beta chain stems from a study of Graves' ophthalmopathy and Graves' hyperthyroidism. Diagnoses were established from clinical symptoms, serum thyroxine, TRAb, thyroid ultrasound and orbital computed tomography. RNA served as the template for amplifying TCR beta CDR3 regions. Investigators did first-round RT-PCR with HTBI primers, then second-round multiplex PCR. TCRdb used MiXCR to reprocess the multiplex PCR reads, holding one entry per CDR3 protein. This sample has some 410,000 distinct CDR3 sequences, with more than 20% found just once. Only a few counts were recorded for this clonotype. Material for sequencing was peripheral blood. The sequence came from a woman aged 18-29 years with stable Graves' hyperthyroidism.

CDR3 amino acids: CASSLTGGWSGYTF. The DNA for the CDR3 is TGCGCCAGCAGCTTGACAGGGGGCTGGAGTGGCTACACCTTC. This chain uses TRBV5-1 with TRBJ1-2, with 9 positions matching TRBD1. CDR1 is SGHRS, CDR2 YFSETQ, per germline. Trimming removed 1 base from V and 7 bases from J; junction bases left unmatched: 5. The CDR3 has 14 residues.